Sequencing of this TCR beta chain was carried out in a study of blood T cells in healthy people across ages. Individuals who donated were healthy Caucasians from Russia aged about 6 to 90. Overall study results and limits: The long-lived group displayed more naive CD4+ cells, plus higher diversity, than the aged donors did.

Trimming at V came to 3 bases and at J to 2 bases, leaving 3 bases not matched to a gene. The CDR3 is made up of 16 amino acids. CDR1 is SGHDN and CDR2 is FVKESK in the germline V gene. This clonotype was counted a few times. Its antigen is unknown. Using a J-beta primer mix together with a sample-barcoded 5' primer, a second PCR was run for roughly 6 to 11 cycles. TCRdb independently ran MiXCR on the 5' RACE reads; one entry per CDR3 protein. The sample shows about 1,500,000 distinct CDR3 sequences, about 43% of them seen only once. The sample consisted of blood. This chain links TRBV14 with TRBJ2-5; 13 bases match TRBD2. This sequence originates from a woman between 18 and 30 years old in good health. This CDR3 reads CASSHLGLAGQETQYF. In nucleotides, the CDR3 is TGTGCCAGCAGCCACCTGGGACTAGCGGGACAAGAGACCCAGTACTTC.